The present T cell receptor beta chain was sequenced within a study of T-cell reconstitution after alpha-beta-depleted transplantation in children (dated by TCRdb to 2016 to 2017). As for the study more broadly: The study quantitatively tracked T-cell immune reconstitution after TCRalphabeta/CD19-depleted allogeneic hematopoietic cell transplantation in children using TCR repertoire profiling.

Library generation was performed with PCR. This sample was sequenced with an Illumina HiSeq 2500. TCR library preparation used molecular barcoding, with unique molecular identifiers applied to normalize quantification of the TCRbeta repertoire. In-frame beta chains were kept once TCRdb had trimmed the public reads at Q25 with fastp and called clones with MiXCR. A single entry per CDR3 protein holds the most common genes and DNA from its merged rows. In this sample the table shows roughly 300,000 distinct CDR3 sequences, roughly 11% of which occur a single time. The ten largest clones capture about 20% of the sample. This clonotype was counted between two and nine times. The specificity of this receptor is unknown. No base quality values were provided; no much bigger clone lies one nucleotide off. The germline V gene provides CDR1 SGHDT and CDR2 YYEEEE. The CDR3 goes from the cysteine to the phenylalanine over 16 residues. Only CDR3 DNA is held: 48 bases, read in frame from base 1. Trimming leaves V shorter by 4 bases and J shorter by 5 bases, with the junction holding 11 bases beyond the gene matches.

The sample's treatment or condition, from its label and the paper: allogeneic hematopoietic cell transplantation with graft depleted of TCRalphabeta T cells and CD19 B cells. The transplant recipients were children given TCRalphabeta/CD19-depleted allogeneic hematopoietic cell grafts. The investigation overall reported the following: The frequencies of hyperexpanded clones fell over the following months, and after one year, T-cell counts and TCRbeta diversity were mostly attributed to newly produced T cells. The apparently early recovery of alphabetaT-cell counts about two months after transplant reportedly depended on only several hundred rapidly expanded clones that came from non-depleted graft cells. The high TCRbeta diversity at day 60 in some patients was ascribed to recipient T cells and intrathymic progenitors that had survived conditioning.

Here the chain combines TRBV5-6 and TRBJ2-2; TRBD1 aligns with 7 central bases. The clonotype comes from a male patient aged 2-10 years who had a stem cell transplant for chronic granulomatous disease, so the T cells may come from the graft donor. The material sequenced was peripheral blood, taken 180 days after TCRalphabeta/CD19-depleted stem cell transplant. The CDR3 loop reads CASSPLGQQHTGELFF. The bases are TGTGCCAGCAGCCCACTGGGACAGCAACATACCGGGGAGCTGTTTTTT. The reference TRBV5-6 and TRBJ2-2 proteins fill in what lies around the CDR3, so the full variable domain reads DAGVTQSPTHLIKTRGQQVTLRCSPKSGHDTVSWYQQALGQGPQFIFQYYEEEERQRGNFPDRFSGHQFPNYSSELNVNALLLGDSALYLCASSPLGQQHTGELFFGEGSRLTVL.